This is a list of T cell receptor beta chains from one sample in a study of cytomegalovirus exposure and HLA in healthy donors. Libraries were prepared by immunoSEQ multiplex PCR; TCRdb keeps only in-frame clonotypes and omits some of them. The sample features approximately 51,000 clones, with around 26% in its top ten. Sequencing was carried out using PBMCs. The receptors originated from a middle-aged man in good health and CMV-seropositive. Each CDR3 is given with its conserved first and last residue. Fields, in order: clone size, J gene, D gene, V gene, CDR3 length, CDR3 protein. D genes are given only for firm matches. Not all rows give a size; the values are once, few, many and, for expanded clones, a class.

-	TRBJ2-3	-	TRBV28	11	CASQFLDTQYF
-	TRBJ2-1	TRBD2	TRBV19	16	CASSPPGTSSYNEQFF
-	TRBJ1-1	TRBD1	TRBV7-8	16	CASSTSQGASNTEAFF
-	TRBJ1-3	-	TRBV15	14	CATTPTRSGNTIYF
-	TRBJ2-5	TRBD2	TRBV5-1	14	CASSFGTSGETQYF
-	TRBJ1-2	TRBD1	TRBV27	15	CASSFEGQGKGGYTF
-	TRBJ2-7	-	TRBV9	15	CASSYRWTSTDEQYF
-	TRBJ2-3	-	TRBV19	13	CASSGSTSRAQYF
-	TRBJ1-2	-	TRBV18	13	CASSPRREEGYTF
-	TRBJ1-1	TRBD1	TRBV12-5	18	CASGSSRTGRGGSTEAFF
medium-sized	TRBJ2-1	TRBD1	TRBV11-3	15	CASSLTGGSYNEQFF
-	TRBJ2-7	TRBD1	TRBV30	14	CAWSGTGGFYEQYF
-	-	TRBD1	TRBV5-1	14	CASSLGQGDHEQYF
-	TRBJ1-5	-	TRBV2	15	CASSEFLVSNQPQHF
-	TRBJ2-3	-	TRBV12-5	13	CASGLAEADTQYF
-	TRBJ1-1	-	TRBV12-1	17	CASSFSVPSRERTEAFF
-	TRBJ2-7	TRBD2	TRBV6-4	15	CASSEDGLAGNEQYF
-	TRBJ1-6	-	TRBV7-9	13	CASSFQEESPLHF
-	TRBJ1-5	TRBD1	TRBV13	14	CASSSGQLNQPQHF
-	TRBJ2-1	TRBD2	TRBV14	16	CASSQGGSGRASEQFF
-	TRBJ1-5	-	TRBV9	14	CASSVGSSNQPQHF
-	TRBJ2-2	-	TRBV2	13	CASSQTITGELFF
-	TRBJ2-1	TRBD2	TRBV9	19	CASSVATEASGRTYNEQFF
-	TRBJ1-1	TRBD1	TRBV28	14	CASSFQGARTEAFF
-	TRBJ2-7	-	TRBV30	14	CAWRDGRATYEQYF
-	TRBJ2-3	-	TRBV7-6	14	CANSRLSGTDTQYF
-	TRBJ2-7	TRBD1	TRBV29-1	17	CSATGTSHRDSSYEQYF
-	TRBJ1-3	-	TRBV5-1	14	CASSLDGEGNTIYF
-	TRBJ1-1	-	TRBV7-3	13	CASSISMNTEAFF
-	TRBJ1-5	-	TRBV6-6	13	CASSSPDRTSEHF
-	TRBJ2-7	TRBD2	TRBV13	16	CASSLLRLAGAYEQYF
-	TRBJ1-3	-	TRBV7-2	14	CASSLSASGNTIYF
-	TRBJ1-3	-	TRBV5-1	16	CASSLVDGGSGNTIYF
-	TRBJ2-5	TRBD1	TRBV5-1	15	CASSILGTVKETQYF
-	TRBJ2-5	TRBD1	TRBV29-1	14	CSVEVGDSQETQYF
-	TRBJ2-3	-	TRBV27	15	CASSIQGGSTDTQYF
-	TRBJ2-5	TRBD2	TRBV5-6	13	CASSLSGIETQYF
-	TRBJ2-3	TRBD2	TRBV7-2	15	CASSLQGGSTDTQYF
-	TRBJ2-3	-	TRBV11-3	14	CASSLRGRGDTQYF
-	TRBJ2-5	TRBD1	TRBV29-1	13	CSATGTGQETQYF
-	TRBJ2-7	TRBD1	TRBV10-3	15	CAISRGQGGSYEQYF
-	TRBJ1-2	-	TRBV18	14	CASSPSGQPYGYTF